The clone carrying this T cell receptor (beta chain) was observed a handful of times. Primed by a sample-barcoded 5' primer and a J-beta primer mix, a second PCR proceeded for about 6 to 12 cycles. TCRdb reanalysed the 5' RACE reads using MiXCR and keeps one entry per CDR3 protein. The table includes under 2 million distinct CDR3 sequences, around 36% detected once. This record comes from a study of blood T cells in healthy people across ages. Staff drew approximately 9.1 milliliters of peripheral blood from each donor. CDR1 and CDR2 (germline): DFQATT, SNEGSKA (reference sequence). CDR3 size: 14 residues. V lost 0 bases and J lost 3, with 12 bases in between.

The sequence was collected from a woman aged 30 to 39 in good health. Material for sequencing was blood. V is TRBV20-1 and J is TRBJ2-7; D perhaps matches TRBD1 (5 bases). The DNA of the CDR3 is TGCAGTGCTAGAGATCCCGACAGTTTCTACGAGCAGTACTTC. Encoded protein: CSARDPDSFYEQYF.